The following is a TCR beta chain sequence with its context. This entry is derived from a study of blood T cell repertoires in COVID-19. Across the whole study: In each case, the material was cDNA or gDNA derived from T cells, B-cell-depleted T cells, or PBMCs.

Generated by immunoSEQ multiplex PCR, the TCRdb table keeps only in-frame clones and is missing some. The sample holds a few hundred thousand clones, about 90% seen once. Residents of 24 US areas, aged roughly 18 to 89 years, made up the participants. Cohort assignment relied on participant-reported clinical history. Each recovered donor of Cohort 3 presented with two negative PCRs, clearance, or symptom resolution. This TCR derives from a woman in her twenties or thirties who had recovered from COVID-19. Sequencing was done on a sample of PBMCs or T cells enriched from blood (not recorded which).

CDR3 in amino acids: CASSLGQGIGDTQYF. CDR3 bases: TGTGCCAGCAGCTTGGGGCAGGGCATCGGCGATACGCAGTATTTT. The V call is TRBV5-4, the J call TRBJ2-3, with D tentatively TRBD1 (5 bases). The CDR3 runs to 15 residues. V dropped 0 bases and J dropped 6 bases, with 14 bases sitting between them. Germline V gene lookup returns CDR1 SGHNT and CDR2 YYREEE (reference sequence). Full variable domain (rest looked up from reference TRBV5-4 and TRBJ2-3): ETGVTQSPTHLIKTRGQQVTLRCSSQSGHNTVSWYQQALGQGPQFIFQYYREEENGRGNFPPRFSGLQFPNYSSELNVNALELDDSALYLCASSLGQGIGDTQYFGPGTRLTVL.